The clone carrying this T cell receptor beta chain came up a few times. Its antigen is still unknown. These data are taken from a study of vaccination effects on CD4 cells after COVID-19. Study observations and caveats: Marked clonal contraction was seen in infection- and vaccine-induced clones late after vaccination.

The CDR3 covers 14 residues. Looked up from germline, CDR1 is MNHEY and CDR2 is SVGAGI. The ends were cut back, 6 bases at V and 3 bases at J, with 11 bases in the middle. Before any sequencing was done, the ViraFEST assay used viral peptide pools to expand antigen-specific CD4+ T cells. Around day 10 of culture, CD4+ T cells were separated out. Sometime from March through December 2020, the person acquired a SARS-CoV-2 infection that PCR confirmed. This table comes from immunoSEQ multiplex PCR, and its TCRdb copy is limited to in-frame clones, with some not included. The table shows 55,000 to 90,000 clones, with 65% to 85% occurring only once.

The chain carries TRBV6-5 and TRBJ1-4, with D hard to call. Material: CD4+ T cells from PBMCs cultured with HIV peptides, obtained before COVID-19 vaccination. The subset was: HIV-1 Nef peptide pool negative control/reference culture. The source of this sequence is a human donor who had a prior SARS-CoV-2 infection. Here the CDR3 reads CASRGMAANEKLFF. The CDR3, as DNA: TGTGCCAGCAGGGGGATGGCAGCTAATGAAAAACTGTTTTTT.